Listed here are 5 T cell receptor beta chains from one sample, sequenced in a study of blood T cells in healthy people across ages (dated by TCRdb to 2014 to 2015). Preparation of the library involved 5' RACE. These reads were obtained on an Illumina HiSeq 2500. A second PCR of about 6 to 11 cycles was run with a J-beta primer mix and a sample-barcoded 5' primer. TCRdb passed the public sequencing reads through fastp at Q25 and MiXCR, retaining productive beta sequences. CDR3 protein sequences are deduplicated, and each keeps its most common genes and DNA. The table for this sample lists approximately 1.5 million distinct CDR3 sequences; roughly 43% of them were counted only once. Under 5% of the sample rests with the top ten. Source material: blood. These receptors all come from a young woman in good health.

Only a few counts were recorded for this clonotype. CDR3: CASSEATGTPGPGYTF. CDR3 in DNA: TGTGCCAGCAGTGAGGCCACCGGGACACCCGGCCCTGGCTACACCTTC. The chain is built from TRBV6-1 and TRBJ1-2; D perhaps matches TRBD1 (6 bases). Germline V gene data show CDR1 as MNHNS and CDR2 as SASEGT. CDR3 length equals 16 residues. Trimming shortened V by 3 bases and J by 7 bases, and 21 bases separated the two germline ends.

This clonotype was found a few times. The chain employs TRBV3-1 and TRBJ2-7; weak D call: TRBD2 (5 bases). The CDR3 covers 14 residues. Germline V lookup: CDR1 LGHDT, CDR2 YNNKEL (reference sequence). V gave up 0 bases and J gave up 5 bases, with 11 bases separating them. The CDR3 protein is CASSQDAGFDEQYF. The CDR3 bases are TGTGCCAGCAGCCAAGATGCGGGTTTCGACGAGCAGTACTTC.

The rearrangement links TRBV7-2 to TRBJ2-5; D unclear. This CDR3 has 15 amino acids. Germline V gene lookup returns CDR1 SGHTA and CDR2 FQGNSA. V gave up 0 bases and J gave up 5 bases, with 13 bases separating them. CDR3 sequence (DNA): TGTGCCAGCAGCTTAGCAAGTGCCGGTATTGAGACCCAGTACTTC. Encoded protein: CASSLASAGIETQYF.

The chain couples TRBV12-3 or TRBV12-4 to TRBJ2-2; 8 nucleotides align to TRBD2. V shed 2 bases and J 2 bases; nucleotides not matched to a gene: 7. The CDR3 covers 17 residues. This chain's CDR3 is CASSLKISGVNTGELFF. The CDR3 region has the DNA TGTGCCAGCAGTTTAAAGATTAGCGGGGTTAACACCGGGGAGCTGTTTTTT.

This chain links TRBV12-3 or TRBV12-4 with TRBJ1-4; D possibly corresponds to TRBD1 (6 bases). V was cut by 3 bases and J by 5 bases, with 10 bases left in between. The CDR3 spans 14 residues. In nucleotides, the CDR3 is TGTGCCAGCAGTTTTGGGGGCATCAATGAAAAACTGTTTTTT. It encodes CASSFGGINEKLFF.